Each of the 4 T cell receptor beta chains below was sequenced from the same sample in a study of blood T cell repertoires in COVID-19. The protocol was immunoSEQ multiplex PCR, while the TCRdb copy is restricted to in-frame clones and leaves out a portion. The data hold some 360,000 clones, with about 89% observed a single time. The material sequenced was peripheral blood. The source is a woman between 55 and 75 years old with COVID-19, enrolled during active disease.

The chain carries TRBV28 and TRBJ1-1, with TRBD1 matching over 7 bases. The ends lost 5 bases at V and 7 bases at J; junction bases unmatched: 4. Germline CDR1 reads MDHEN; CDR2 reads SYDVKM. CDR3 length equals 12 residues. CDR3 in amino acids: CASSQGVFEAFF. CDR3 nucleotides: TGTGCCAGCAGTCAGGGGGTTTTTGAAGCTTTCTTT.

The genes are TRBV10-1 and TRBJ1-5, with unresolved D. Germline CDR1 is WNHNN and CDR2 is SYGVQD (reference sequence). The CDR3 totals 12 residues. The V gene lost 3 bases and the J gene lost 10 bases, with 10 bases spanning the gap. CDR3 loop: CASSDPSGPQHF. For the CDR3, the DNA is TGCGCCAGCAGTGATCCGTCGGGACCCCAGCATTTT.

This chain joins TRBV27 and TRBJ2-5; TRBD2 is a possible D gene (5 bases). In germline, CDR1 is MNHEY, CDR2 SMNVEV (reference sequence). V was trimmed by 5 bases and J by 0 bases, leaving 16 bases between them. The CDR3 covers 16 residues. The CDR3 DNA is TGTGCCAGCAGTCCGAACTACTGGGAGAACCAAGAGACCCAGTACTTC. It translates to CASSPNYWENQETQYF.

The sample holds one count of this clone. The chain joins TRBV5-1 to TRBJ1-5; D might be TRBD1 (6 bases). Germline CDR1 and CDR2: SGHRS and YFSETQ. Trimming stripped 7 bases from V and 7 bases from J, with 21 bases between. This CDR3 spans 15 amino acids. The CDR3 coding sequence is TGCGCCAGCTCGACCGATGTTGGGCAGGGGCAGCCCCAGCATTTT. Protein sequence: CASSTDVGQGQPQHF.